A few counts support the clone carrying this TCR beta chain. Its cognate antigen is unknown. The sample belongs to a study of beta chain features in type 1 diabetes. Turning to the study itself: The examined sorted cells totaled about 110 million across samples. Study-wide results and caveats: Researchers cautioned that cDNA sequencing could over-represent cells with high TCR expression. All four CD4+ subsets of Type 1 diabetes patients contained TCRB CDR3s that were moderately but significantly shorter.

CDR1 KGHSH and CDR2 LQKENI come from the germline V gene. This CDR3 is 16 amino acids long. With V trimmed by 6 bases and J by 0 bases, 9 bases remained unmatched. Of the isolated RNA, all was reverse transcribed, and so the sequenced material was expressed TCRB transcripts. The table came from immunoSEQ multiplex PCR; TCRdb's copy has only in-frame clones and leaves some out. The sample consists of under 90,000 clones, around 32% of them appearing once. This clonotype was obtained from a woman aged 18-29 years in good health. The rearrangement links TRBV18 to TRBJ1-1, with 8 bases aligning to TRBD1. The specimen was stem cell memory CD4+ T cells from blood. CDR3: CASSPQGAAMNTEAFF. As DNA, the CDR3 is TGTGCCAGCTCCCCTCAGGGGGCTGCCATGAACACTGAAGCTTTCTTT.